The 27 T cell receptor beta chains given below trace back to one sample, sequenced in a study of PD-1 blockade in classical Hodgkin lymphoma. Clones were sequenced by immunoSEQ multiplex PCR, and TCRdb holds only the in-frame ones, with some missing. The sample consists of 20,000 to 25,000 clones, around 80% of them appearing once. Each patient experienced a relapse that followed autologous stem cell transplantation, and brentuximab vedotin exposure varied. The sample was peripheral blood mononuclear cells (PBMCs), taken before the second cycle of nivolumab. Source of these receptors: a human donor with classical Hodgkin lymphoma.

This clone was recorded only once. The chain joins TRBV18 to TRBJ2-1; D is unclear. V was shortened by 1 base and J by 7 bases, with 29 bases between the two germline ends. The CDR3 extends over 20 amino acids. Germline-derived CDR1 and CDR2 are KGHSH and LQKENI. The CDR3 reads CASSPLRTSRRSRPNNEQFF. The CDR3 DNA is TGTGCCAGCTCACCACTTCGGACGAGTAGACGGAGCCGACCAAATAATGAGCAGTTCTTC. The full variable domain, completed using reference TRBV18 and TRBJ2-1, is NAGVMQNPRHLVRRRGQEARLRCSPMKGHSHVYWYRQLPEEGLKFMVYLQKENIIDESGMPKERFSAEFPKEGPSILRIQQVVRGDSAAYFCASSPLRTSRRSRPNNEQFFGPGTRLTVL.

This chain connects TRBV9 to TRBJ2-2; D gene uncertain. CDR3 length: 14 residues. Germline CDR1 reads SGDLS; CDR2 reads YYNGEE. V gave up 1 base and J gave up 5 bases, with 9 bases separating them. The CDR3 reads CASSVSASTGELFF. CDR3 nucleotide sequence: TGTGCCAGCAGCGTATCGGCGTCTACCGGGGAGCTGTTTTTT.

The chain links TRBV6-5 to TRBJ1-2; D unresolved. This CDR3 spans 14 amino acids. The V gene's germline CDR1 is MNHEY and CDR2 SVGAGI. V was shortened by 2 bases and J by 0 bases, with 7 bases between the two germline ends. The DNA for the CDR3 is TGTGCCAGCAGTTACGACCGGACTAACTATGGCTACACCTTC. Its translation: CASSYDRTNYGYTF.

V usage is TRBV28 and J usage is TRBJ2-1, with a tentative D call TRBD2 (6 bases). This CDR3 region has 13 residues. From germline, CDR1 is MDHEN and CDR2 SYDVKM. The germline V and J ends were trimmed by 2 bases and 6 bases, with 8 bases remaining between them. CDR3 residues: CASSLRRGNEQFF. The CDR3 nucleotides are TGTGCCAGCAGTTTAAGGAGGGGCAATGAGCAGTTCTTC. Together with reference TRBV28 and TRBJ2-1, the CDR3 gives the full variable domain: DVKVTQSSRYLVKRTGEKVFLECVQDMDHENMFWYRQDPGLGLRLIYFSYDVKMKEKGDIPEGYSVSREKKERFSLILESASTNQTSMYLCASSLRRGNEQFFGPGTRLTVL.

This clone appeared a few times. This chain connects TRBV4-1 to TRBJ1-2; D unclear. This CDR3 is built from 15 residues. Trimming took 1 base from V and 4 from J, leaving 13 bases between them. Germline CDR1 and CDR2: MGHRA and YSYEKL. The CDR3 DNA is TGCGCCAGCAGCCAAGGGGCTCCGGCAGTCTATGGCTACACCTTC. Residues: CASSQGAPAVYGYTF.

The chain carries TRBV5-1 and TRBJ2-7, with D unresolved. CDR3 length equals 15 residues. V was trimmed by 6 bases and J by 7 bases, leaving 23 bases between them. Germline CDR1 SGHRS, CDR2 YFSETQ. The CDR3 sequence: CASNSGGTSTLEQYF. The CDR3 coding sequence is TGCGCCAGCAACTCCGGTGGCACAAGTACGCTGGAGCAGTACTTC.

The chain joins TRBV29-1 to TRBJ2-3; 8 bases line up with TRBD1. Germline loops: CDR1 SQVTM, CDR2 ANQGSEA. The CDR3 runs to 14 residues. V was pared by 3 bases and J by 4 bases, with 6 bases of the junction left unmatched. The CDR3: CSVEKWDRSDTQYF. CDR3 nucleotide sequence: TGCAGCGTTGAGAAATGGGACAGGTCAGATACGCAGTATTTT.

The chain recombines TRBV6-1 with TRBJ2-2; TRBD2 agrees at 13 bases. Germline V lookup: CDR1 MNHNS, CDR2 SASEGT. The CDR3 totals 14 residues. Losses at the gene ends were 8 bases for V and 6 bases for J; bases not matched to a gene: 3. The DNA of the CDR3 is TGTGCCAGCCGGACTAGCGGGAGTGCCGGGGAGCTGTTTTTT. Translated, it gives CASRTSGSAGELFF.

This chain uses TRBV6-4 with TRBJ1-2; TRBD1 matches at 10 bases. The V segment lost 6 bases and the J segment 5 bases; nucleotides outside the gene matches: 6. The CDR3 loop spans 14 amino acids. CDR1 and CDR2 from the germline V gene are MRHNA and SNTAGT. CDR3 nucleotide sequence: TGTGCCAGCAGGCCGGGACAGGGGAGGTATGGCTACACCTTC. Protein sequence: CASRPGQGRYGYTF.

CDR3 sequence: CARREGGVGAETQYF. The CDR3 DNA reads TGCGCCCGCCGGGAGGGGGGGGTCGGTGCTGAGACCCAGTACTTC. The gene calls are TRBV5-1 and TRBJ2-5; TRBD2 matches at 8 bases. In germline, CDR1 is SGHRS, CDR2 YFSETQ. The J segment lost 5 bases and the V segment lost 10 bases, leaving 16 bases of the junction unmatched. The CDR3 runs to 15 residues.

The chain is built from TRBV10-3 and TRBJ2-3; TRBD2 agrees at 7 bases. V was clipped by 6 bases and J by 5 bases; unmatched bases: 2. Germline CDR1 reads ENHRY; CDR2 reads SYGVKD. This CDR3 spans 12 amino acids. The CDR3 protein is CAISIAGDTQYF. The DNA of the CDR3 is TGTGCCATCAGCATAGCGGGAGATACGCAGTATTTT.

This clone was seen a few times. The chain is built from TRBV30 and TRBJ1-2, with 8 positions matching TRBD1. CDR3 size: 14 residues. Germline V gives CDR1 GTSNPN, CDR2 SVGIG (reference sequence). V lost 2 bases, J lost 4 bases, and 6 bases stayed unmatched. CDR3 protein: CAWSPGDRGYGYTF. The DNA of the CDR3 is TGTGCCTGGAGTCCCGGAGACAGGGGCTATGGCTACACCTTC.

The chain employs TRBV6-5 and TRBJ2-7, with 8 bases matching TRBD2. The CDR3 consists of 15 residues. The ends lost 7 bases at V and 5 bases at J; junction bases unmatched: 13. In germline, CDR1 is MNHEY, CDR2 SVGAGI. The CDR3 sequence: CASTSPGGGRDEQYF. Here the CDR3 DNA reads TGTGCCAGCACCTCCCCGGGGGGGGGCCGGGACGAGCAGTACTTC.

The chain employs TRBV6-1 and TRBJ1-1; D uncertain. CDR3 length equals 14 residues. V dropped 0 bases and J dropped 1 base, with 6 bases sitting between them. Germline V gives CDR1 MNHNS, CDR2 SASEGT. DNA for the CDR3: TGTGCCAGCAGTGAAGCTGGCAGGAACACTGAAGCTTTCTTT. This gives the protein CASSEAGRNTEAFF.

The V gene is TRBV6-1, the J gene TRBJ1-5; 10 bases align to TRBD1. This CDR3 spans 14 amino acids. Trimming cost V 4 bases and J 7 bases; bases outside gene matches: 4. CDR1 is MNHNS and CDR2 is SASEGT in the germline V gene. The DNA of the CDR3 is TGTGCCAGCAGTGCCGGGACAGGGGAACAGCCCCAGCATTTT. Translation: CASSAGTGEQPQHF.

V and J are TRBV28 and TRBJ2-1, with unresolved D. CDR1 and CDR2 from the germline V gene are MDHEN and SYDVKM. The CDR3 is 13 amino acids. The V gene lost 6 bases and the J gene lost 13 bases, with 19 bases spanning the gap. The CDR3 sequence is CASSVDALGLQFF. The CDR3 nucleotides are TGTGCCAGCAGCGTAGACGCCCTTGGGCTCCAGTTCTTC.

V and J are TRBV14 and TRBJ2-3, with D hard to call. With 1 base removed from V and 4 bases from J, the gap between germline ends came to 0 bases. Germline lookup yields CDR1 SGHDN and CDR2 FVKESK. This CDR3 region has 11 residues. This CDR3 is CASSQADTQYF. As DNA, the CDR3 is TGTGCCAGCAGCCAAGCAGATACGCAGTATTTT. Based on the CDR3 plus reference TRBV14 and TRBJ2-3, the full variable domain is EAGVTQFPSHSVIEKGQTVTLRCDPISGHDNLYWYRRVMGKEIKFLLHFVKESKQDESGMPNNRFLAERTGGTYSTLKVQPAELEDSGVYFCASSQADTQYFGPGTRLTVL.

J is TRBJ1-2 and V is TRBV28, with D perhaps matching TRBD1 (6 bases). V lost 6 bases and J lost 7, with 15 bases in between. The germline gives CDR1 MDHEN, CDR2 SYDVKM. The CDR3 has 13 amino acids. CDR3 in DNA: TGTGCCAGCAGAAAGGGGGGGGATCCTGGCTACACCTTC. Translating gives CASRKGGDPGYTF.

The chain links TRBV4-1 to TRBJ2-7, with D unresolved. The CDR3 has 17 residues. Per germline, CDR1 MGHRA and CDR2 YSYEKL. The germline V and J ends were trimmed by 0 bases and 0 bases, with 15 bases remaining between them. The CDR3 DNA sequence: TGCGCCAGCAGCCAAGACCCCCCTCCTCATGCCTCCTACGAGCAGTACTTC. This translates into CASSQDPPPHASYEQYF.

The chain combines TRBV5-1 with TRBJ2-3; D is unresolved. The CDR3 has 12 residues. The V gene's germline CDR1 is SGHRS and CDR2 YFSETQ. With 8 bases removed from V and 3 bases from J, the gap between germline ends came to 10 bases. In DNA, the CDR3 is TGCGCCAGTGATTGGATGACAGATACGCAGTATTTT. It translates to CASDWMTDTQYF.

This chain joins TRBV19 and TRBJ2-1, with D tentatively TRBD1 or TRBD2 (5 bases each). Trimming took off 3 bases at V and 7 bases at J, with 16 bases between the two ends. The CDR3 runs to 15 residues. Germline V gives CDR1 LNHDA, CDR2 SQIVND (reference sequence). CDR3 sequence reads: CASSIVGVGLNEQFF. The CDR3 DNA follows: TGTGCCAGTAGTATTGTAGGGGTAGGACTGAATGAGCAGTTCTTC.

V and J are TRBV18 and TRBJ2-7; TRBD1 is a possible D gene (6 bases). The V end was cut by 1 base, the J end by 0 bases, with 7 bases between. Germline V gives CDR1 KGHSH, CDR2 LQKENI. CDR3 size: 14 residues. DNA for the CDR3: TGTGCCAGCTCACCACGAGGGGGCTCCTACGAGCAGTACTTC. Amino acid sequence: CASSPRGGSYEQYF.

This chain links TRBV19 with TRBJ1-5, with D possibly matching TRBD1 (5 bases). Deletions cut 6 bases from V and 0 bases from J, with 12 bases between. Germline CDR1 is LNHDA and CDR2 is SQIVND (reference sequence). The CDR3 length is 15 residues. The CDR3 region has the DNA TGTGCCAGTAGCGAGCAGGGAAATAGCAATCAGCCCCAGCATTTT. It encodes CASSEQGNSNQPQHF.

This clone is medium-sized by share. This chain connects TRBV6-1 to TRBJ1-1; D not certain. The CDR3 totals 13 residues. The ends were cut back, 4 bases at V and 4 bases at J, with 10 bases in the middle. Germline values: CDR1 MNHNS, CDR2 SASEGT. For the CDR3, the DNA is TGTGCCAGCAGTGTAACGGCCAGCACTGAAGCTTTCTTT. Amino acids: CASSVTASTEAFF.

This clone was counted once. The chain is built from TRBV19 and TRBJ2-2; 10 bases align to TRBD2. The CDR3 extends over 16 amino acids. Trimming at V came to 3 bases and at J to 5 bases, leaving 6 bases not matched to a gene. From germline, CDR1 is LNHDA and CDR2 SQIVND (reference sequence). The CDR3 here is CASSILAGVGTGELFF. The CDR3, as DNA: TGTGCCAGTAGTATCCTAGCGGGAGTAGGAACCGGGGAGCTGTTTTTT.

The chain recombines TRBV28 with TRBJ1-4; 9 bases align to TRBD1. V shed 2 bases and J 4 bases; nucleotides not matched to a gene: 5. In germline, CDR1 is MDHEN, CDR2 SYDVKM. CDR3 size: 16 residues. CDR3 residues: CASSLRLTGGNEKLFF. In DNA form, the CDR3 reads TGTGCCAGCAGTTTAAGGTTGACAGGGGGTAATGAAAAACTGTTTTTT. Full variable domain (rest looked up from reference TRBV28 and TRBJ1-4): DVKVTQSSRYLVKRTGEKVFLECVQDMDHENMFWYRQDPGLGLRLIYFSYDVKMKEKGDIPEGYSVSREKKERFSLILESASTNQTSMYLCASSLRLTGGNEKLFFGSGTQLSVL.

This chain connects TRBV19 to TRBJ2-2; weak D call: TRBD1 (5 bases). Looked up from germline, CDR1 is LNHDA and CDR2 is SQIVND (reference sequence). CDR3 length equals 14 residues. V was shortened by 2 bases and J by 7 bases, with 11 bases between the two germline ends. CDR3 DNA sequence: TGTGCCAGTAGTATAAACGCAGGGATCGGGGAGCTGTTTTTT. It encodes CASSINAGIGELFF.